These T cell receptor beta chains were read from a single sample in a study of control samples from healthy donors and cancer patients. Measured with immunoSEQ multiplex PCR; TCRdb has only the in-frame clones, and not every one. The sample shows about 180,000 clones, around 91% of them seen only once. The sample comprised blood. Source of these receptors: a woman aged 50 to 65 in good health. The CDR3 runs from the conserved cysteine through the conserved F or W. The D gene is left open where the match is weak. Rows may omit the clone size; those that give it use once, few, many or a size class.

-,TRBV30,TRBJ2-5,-,CAWSVGVETQYF,TGTGCCTGGAGTGTGGGGGTCGAGACCCAGTACTTC
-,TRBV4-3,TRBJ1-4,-,CASSQAVQATNEKLFF,TGCGCCAGCAGCCAAGCTGTTCAGGCAACTAATGAAAAACTGTTTTTT
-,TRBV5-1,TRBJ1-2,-,CASSLGSGNYGYTF,TGCGCCAGCAGCTTGGGTTCAGGGAACTATGGCTACACCTTC
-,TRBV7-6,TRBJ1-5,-,CASSLRWGVNQPQHF,TGTGCCAGCAGCTTACGGTGGGGAGTTAATCAGCCCCAGCATTTT
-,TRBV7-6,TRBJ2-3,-,CASSFRRTSSTDTQYF,TGTGCCAGCAGCTTCCGGCGTACCTCTAGCACAGATACGCAGTATTTT
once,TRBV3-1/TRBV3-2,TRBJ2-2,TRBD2,CASSRTSPSTGELFF,TGTGCCAGCAGCCGGACTAGCCCCAGCACCGGGGAGCTGTTTTTT
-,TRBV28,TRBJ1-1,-,CASSTGGVGKTEAFF,TGTGCCAGCAGTACCGGAGGGGTTGGGAAAACTGAAGCTTTCTTT
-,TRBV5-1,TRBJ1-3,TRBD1,CASSSRTGSGNTIYF,TGCGCCAGCAGCTCGCGGACAGGTTCTGGAAACACCATATATTTT
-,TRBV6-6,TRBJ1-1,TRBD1,CASRDTGAVNTEAFF,TGTGCCAGCAGGGATACAGGGGCGGTGAACACTGAAGCTTTCTTT
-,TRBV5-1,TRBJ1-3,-,CASRLGGSSGNTIYF,TGCGCCTCACGACTTGGTGGGTCCTCTGGAAACACCATATATTTT
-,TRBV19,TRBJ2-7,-,CASREKTWQYF,TGTGCCAGTAGGGAAAAAACCTGGCAGTACTTC
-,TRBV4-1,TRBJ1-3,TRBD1,CASSQVLTGGSGNTIYF,TGCGCCAGCAGCCAGGTACTTACAGGGGGCTCTGGAAACACCATATATTTT
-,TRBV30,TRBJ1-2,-,CAWSAGGSNYGYTF,TGTGCCTGGAGCGCCGGGGGCAGCAACTATGGCTACACCTTC
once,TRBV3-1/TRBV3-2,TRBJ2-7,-,CASSLRGLLSYEQYF,TGTGCCAGCAGCCTCCGGGGACTTCTATCCTACGAGCAGTACTTC
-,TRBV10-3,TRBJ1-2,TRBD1,CAISPGTGVFHYGYTF,TGTGCCATCAGCCCCGGGACAGGGGTATTTCACTATGGCTACACCTTC
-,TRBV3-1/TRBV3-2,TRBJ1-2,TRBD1,CASSLLTGGPPYGYTF,TGTGCCAGCAGCCTACTGACAGGGGGGCCGCCCTATGGCTACACCTTC
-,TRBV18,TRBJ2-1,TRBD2,CASSPPGTSGPPYNEQFF,TGTGCCAGCTCACCACCGGGGACTAGCGGCCCCCCCTACAATGAGCAGTTCTTC
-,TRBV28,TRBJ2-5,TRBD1,CASSLEGQGARETQYF,TGTGCCAGCAGTTTAGAAGGACAGGGAGCAAGGGAGACCCAGTACTTC
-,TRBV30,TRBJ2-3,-,CAWSVGGVPSTDTQYF,TGTGCCTGGAGTGTAGGGGGGGTTCCTAGCACAGATACGCAGTATTTT
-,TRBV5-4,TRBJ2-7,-,CASSLPLGGEQYF,TGTGCCAGCAGCTTGCCATTGGGTGGGGAGCAGTACTTC
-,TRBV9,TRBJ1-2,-,CASTTDGLSTSYGYTF,TGTGCCAGCACCACTGATGGGCTTTCAACTTCCTATGGCTACACCTTC
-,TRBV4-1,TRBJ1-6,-,CASSPAEQPYNSPLHF,TGCGCCAGCAGCCCCGCGGAACAGCCCTATAATTCACCCCTCCACTTT
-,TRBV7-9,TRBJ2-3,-,CASSLEGLSTDTQYF,TGTGCCAGCAGCTTAGAGGGGCTTAGCACAGATACGCAGTATTTT
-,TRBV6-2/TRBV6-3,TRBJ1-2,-,CASSGYGYTF,TGTGCCAGCAGTGGCTATGGCTACACCTTC
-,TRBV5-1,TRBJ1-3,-,CASSPGTAFSGNTIYF,TGCGCCAGCAGCCCCGGGACGGCCTTCTCTGGAAACACCATATATTTT
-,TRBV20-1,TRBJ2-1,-,CSALWGLEQFF,TGCAGTGCACTGTGGGGACTTGAGCAGTTCTTC
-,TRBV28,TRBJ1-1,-,CASSSPTPRDIGYTEAFF,TGTGCCAGCAGTTCCCCAACTCCGCGGGACATCGGCTACACTGAAGCTTTCTTT
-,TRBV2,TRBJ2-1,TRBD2,CASRMGSGGSLVMAEQFF,TGTGCCAGCAGGATGGGTAGCGGGGGGTCCTTGGTTATGGCTGAGCAGTTCTTC
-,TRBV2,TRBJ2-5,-,CASRYRVRGQETQYF,TGTGCCAGCAGATACAGGGTTAGAGGCCAAGAGACCCAGTACTTC
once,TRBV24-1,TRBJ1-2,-,CATSATTDPYGYTF,TGTGCCACCAGTGCAACGACGGATCCTTATGGCTACACCTTC
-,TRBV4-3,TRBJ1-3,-,CASSPDLGQGRYTIYF,TGCGCCAGCAGCCCAGACCTAGGGCAGGGCCGATACACCATATATTTT
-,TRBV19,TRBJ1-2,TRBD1,CASSISNSRDSNYGYTF,TGTGCCAGTAGTATTTCTAATTCCCGGGACAGTAACTATGGCTACACCTTC
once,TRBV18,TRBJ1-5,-,CASSPGASTGNQPQHF,TGTGCCAGCTCACCGGGGGCCTCAACGGGCAATCAGCCCCAGCATTTT
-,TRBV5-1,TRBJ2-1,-,CASSLNPSQAYNEQFF,TGCGCCAGCAGCTTGAATCCCAGCCAGGCCTACAATGAGCAGTTCTTC
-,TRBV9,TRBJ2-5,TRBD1,CASSVSGQGVETQYF,TGTGCCAGCAGCGTGTCGGGACAGGGGGTGGAGACCCAGTACTTC
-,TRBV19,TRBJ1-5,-,CASPGIKCNQPQHF,TGTGCCAGTCCAGGGATAAAGTGCAATCAGCCCCAGCATTTT
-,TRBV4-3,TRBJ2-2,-,CASSQVDGGELFF,TGCGCCAGCAGCCAAGTTGACGGCGGGGAGCTGTTTTTT
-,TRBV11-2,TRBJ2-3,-,CASSLADTQYF,TGTGCCAGCAGCTTAGCAGATACGCAGTATTTT
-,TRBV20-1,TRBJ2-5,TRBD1,CSASGQGTETQYF,TGCAGTGCTAGTGGACAGGGGACGGAGACCCAGTACTTC
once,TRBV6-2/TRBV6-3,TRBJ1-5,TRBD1,CASSPQGAGGQPQHF,TGTGCCAGCAGCCCACAGGGGGCTGGGGGTCAGCCCCAGCATTTT
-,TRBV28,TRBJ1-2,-,CASSLTGSPGGYTF,TGTGCCAGCAGTTTAACCGGGTCCCCGGGTGGCTACACCTTC
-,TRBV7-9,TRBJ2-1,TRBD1,CASSLGWTGRLYNEQFF,TGTGCCAGCAGCTTAGGATGGACAGGAAGACTCTACAATGAGCAGTTCTTC
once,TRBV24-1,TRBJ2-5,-,CATEESGVETQYF,TGTGCCACCGAAGAGTCAGGGGTGGAGACCCAGTACTTC
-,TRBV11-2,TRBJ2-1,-,CASSLAGASTDNEQFF,TGTGCCAGCAGCTTAGCGGGGGCTAGCACCGACAATGAGCAGTTCTTC
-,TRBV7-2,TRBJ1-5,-,CASSLAWGRPQHF,TGTGCCAGCAGCTTAGCATGGGGACGGCCCCAGCATTTT
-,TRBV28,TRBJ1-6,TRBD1,CASRGTGYQGSPLHF,TGTGCCAGCAGGGGGACAGGGTACCAGGGTTCACCCCTCCACTTT
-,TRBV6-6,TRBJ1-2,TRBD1,CASSYSITAGGYGYTF,TGTGCCAGCAGTTACTCGATAACTGCAGGGGGCTATGGCTACACCTTC
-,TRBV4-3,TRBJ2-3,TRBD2,CASSRGTSGITDTQYF,TGCGCCAGCAGCCGAGGGACTAGCGGCATCACAGATACGCAGTATTTT
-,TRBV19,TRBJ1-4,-,CASSEAGRSNEKLFF,TGTGCCAGTAGTGAAGCCGGCCGAAGTAATGAAAAACTGTTTTTT
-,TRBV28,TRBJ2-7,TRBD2,CASSSPGRGDSYEQYF,TGTGCCAGCAGTTCCCCAGGACGGGGGGACTCCTACGAGCAGTACTTC
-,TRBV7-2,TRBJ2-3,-,CASSLGGGRAWDTQYF,TGTGCCAGCAGCTTAGGAGGAGGACGAGCCTGGGATACGCAGTATTTT
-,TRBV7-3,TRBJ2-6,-,CASSLMVRPSFSGANVLTF,TGTGCCAGCAGCTTAATGGTCAGGCCCTCATTCTCTGGGGCCAACGTCCTGACTTTC
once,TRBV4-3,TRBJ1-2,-,CASSQDLVRWSGYTF,TGCGCCAGCAGCCAAGATCTGGTGAGATGGAGTGGCTACACCTTC
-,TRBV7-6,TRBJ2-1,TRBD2,CASSLVAGESNEQFF,TGTGCCAGCAGCTTAGTGGCGGGAGAGTCCAATGAGCAGTTCTTC
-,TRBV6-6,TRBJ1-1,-,CASSYGDRGTEAFF,TGTGCCAGCAGTTACGGGGACCGGGGGACTGAAGCTTTCTTT
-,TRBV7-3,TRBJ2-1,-,CASTQGGRGSSYNEQFF,TGTGCCAGCACCCAAGGGGGCCGCGGGAGCTCCTACAATGAGCAGTTCTTC